This T cell receptor (beta chain) came from a study of spatial heterogeneity in lung cancer. Across the whole study: Compared with alpha-chain sequences, beta-chain sequences were consistently detected in greater numbers. There were, on average, more than eight raw-read appearances for each unique TCR and UMI combination. Study results and limitations: Tumoral mutation counts were tracked by counts of expanded intratumoral alpha and beta TCRs.

This clonotype rates as medium-sized. Its specificity is not known. Found in a library prepared for alpha chains, this beta chain is an off-target read, and its abundance has little meaning. With 3 bases removed from V and 6 bases from J, the gap between germline ends came to 18 bases. Germline lookup yields CDR1 ENHRY and CDR2 SYGVKD. The CDR3 is 15 amino acids. Time point: sample taken at primary tumor resection. The approximately 67 donors had untreated early-stage non-small cell lung cancer. Unique molecular identifiers tagged every individual TCR cDNA molecule. Each CDR3 protein is one row after TCRdb ran MiXCR on the 5' RACE reads. The sample holds a few thousand distinct CDR3 sequences, about 7.7% seen once.

This clonotype originated in a female donor with early-stage non-small cell lung cancer. The sequencing used lung tumor tissue, collected at surgery. V is TRBV10-3 and J is TRBJ2-7; a weak D match, TRBD2 (6 bases). The CDR3 region is CAISEGTGERGEQYF. The CDR3 nucleotides read TGTGCCATCAGTGAAGGGACGGGAGAAAGGGGCGAGCAGTACTTC.